There are a few counts of the clone carrying this T cell receptor beta chain. What it binds is unknown. The data originate from a study of cytomegalovirus exposure and HLA in healthy donors. Notes on the study in general: The authors enumerated 164 TCR beta chains as linked to cytomegalovirus. Subsequent analysis showed first-cohort TCR clusters tending to co-occur in approximately 120 validation repertoires.

Germline CDR1 MGHDK, CDR2 SYGVNS. This CDR3 has 14 residues. Trimming took off 3 bases at V and 7 bases at J, with 15 bases between the two ends. Here immunoSEQ multiplex PCR was the method, and the copy in TCRdb shows in-frame clones only, minus some. Here the sample spans some 170,000 clones, around nine tenths being singletons. The sequenced sample was PBMCs. The sequence derives from a man aged 18-30 years in good health and CMV-seropositive. The chain carries TRBV25-1 and TRBJ1-2; no reliable D call. CDR3 DNA sequence: TGTGCCAGCAGTGAGAGGGTACCGTTGCGTGGCTACACCTTC. It is translated as CASSERVPLRGYTF.